One sample yielded the 14 T cell receptor beta chains listed below, sequenced in a study of beta chain features in type 1 diabetes. Study-wide points: For Type 1 diabetes patients, all four CD4+ subsets carried TCRB CDR3s that were moderately but significantly shorter.

Their target antigens are unknown. Reverse transcribing all isolated RNA meant expressed TCRB transcripts were sequenced. Repertoires were generated with immunoSEQ multiplex PCR, while TCRdb's copy carries only in-frame clones and drops some. The profile shows around 600,000 clones, about an eighth of them singletons. The sequencing input was naive CD4+ T cells from blood. Source of these receptors: a man aged 25-45 years with type 1 diabetes.

The gene calls are TRBV21-1 and TRBJ2-2; TRBD1, the table's D call, lacks a check against the DNA. TRBV21-1 is given as a pseudogene. The CDR3 covers 15 residues. CDR3 DNA: TGTGCCAGCAGCAAAACCCGGGACAGGTGTCCGGAGCTGTTTTTT. This codes for CASSKTRDRCPELFF.

This clone was counted between two and nine times. V is TRBV19 and J is TRBJ1-1; possible D gene TRBD1, 5 bases. V was cut by 5 bases and J by 2 bases, with 12 bases left in between. This CDR3 region has 14 residues. Germline CDR1 and CDR2: LNHDA and SQIVND (reference sequence). The CDR3 protein is CASSVLGGNTEAFF. The CDR3 nucleotides are TGTGCCAGTAGTGTGCTTGGGGGTAACACTGAAGCTTTCTTT.

The chain recombines TRBV19 with TRBJ2-3, with a weak D call TRBD1 (6 bases). Trimming took off 7 bases at V and 6 bases at J, with 17 bases between the two ends. This CDR3 has 14 residues. Looked up from germline, CDR1 is LNHDA and CDR2 is SQIVND (reference sequence). The CDR3 bases are TGTGCCAGTATTTCAACTGGGGGCGTGGATACGCAGTATTTT. Encoded protein: CASISTGGVDTQYF.

The chain links TRBV4-2 to TRBJ1-2; a weak D match, TRBD1 (6 bases). The V and J ends lost 0 bases and 0 bases respectively, with 8 bases between them. Germline-derived CDR1 and CDR2 are LGHNA and YNFKEQ. This CDR3 comprises 15 residues. As DNA, the CDR3 is TGTGCCAGCAGCCAAGAAGGGGGGACTAACTATGGCTACACCTTC. Translating it yields CASSQEGGTNYGYTF.

This clone was found a few times. The chain uses TRBV4-3 and TRBJ2-7, with 7 bases lining up with TRBD1. The CDR3 loop spans 14 amino acids. Germline CDR1 LGHNA, CDR2 YSLEER. The V and J ends lost 0 bases and 6 bases, in that order; junction bases with no gene match: 5. This CDR3 reads CASSQDAKGAEQYF. DNA for the CDR3: TGCGCCAGCAGCCAAGATGCGAAGGGGGCCGAGCAGTACTTC.

This clone was counted between two and nine times. The rearrangement links TRBV5-1 to TRBJ1-5; no firm D call. The CDR3 covers 14 residues. V lost 4 bases to trimming and J lost 4 bases, with 12 bases between them. Germline V lookup: CDR1 SGHRS, CDR2 YFSETQ. CDR3 loop: CASSPGPGNQPQHF. The CDR3 nucleotides are TGCGCCAGCAGCCCAGGTCCAGGAAATCAGCCCCAGCATTTT.

This clone has a handful of counts. This chain connects TRBV5-1 to TRBJ2-6; D is unclear. The germline V and J ends were trimmed by 6 bases and 1 base, with 11 bases remaining between them. The CDR3 contains 15 residues. CDR1 SGHRS and CDR2 YFSETQ come from the germline V gene. CDR3 DNA sequence: TGCGCCAGCAAAGTTAGGGATTCTGGGGCCAACGTCCTGACTTTC. The encoded protein is CASKVRDSGANVLTF. Together with reference TRBV5-1 and TRBJ2-6, the CDR3 gives the full variable domain: KAGVTQTPRYLIKTRGQQVTLSCSPISGHRSVSWYQQTPGQGLQFLFEYFSETQRNKGNFPGRFSGRQFSNSRSEMNVSTLELGDSALYLCASKVRDSGANVLTFGAGSRLTVL.

This rearrangement joins TRBV11-3 to TRBJ2-7, with D perhaps matching TRBD1 or TRBD2 (5 bases each). The length of the CDR3 is 14 residues. Trimming removed 5 bases at V and 2 bases at J, with 13 bases between. Germline V CDR1 and CDR2: SGHNT, YENEEA. The CDR3 loop is CASSPRDGPYEQYF. DNA for the CDR3: TGTGCCAGCAGCCCCCGGGACGGACCCTACGAGCAGTACTTC.

About this clone itself: The same CDR3 also results from other DNA sequences found in this sample. This sequence joins TRBV5-1 and TRBJ2-1; unclear D gene. CDR3 size: 13 residues. Trimming removed 0 bases from V and 1 base from J, with 2 bases in between. CDR1 and CDR2 (germline): SGHRS, YFSETQ. CDR3 loop: CASSLDSYNEQFF. CDR3 coding DNA: TGCGCCAGCAGCTTGGATTCCTACAATGAGCAGTTCTTC.

This clone was seen a handful of times. The CDR3 loop is CASSSGGHRDEQFF. CDR3 sequence (DNA): TGTGCCAGCAGTAGCGGGGGCCATAGGGATGAGCAGTTCTTC. This chain uses TRBV6-5 with TRBJ2-1; 8 nucleotides match TRBD2. From germline, CDR1 is MNHEY and CDR2 SVGAGI. There are 14 residues in the CDR3. Trimming cost V 5 bases and J 8 bases; bases outside gene matches: 8.

The rearrangement links TRBV25-1 to TRBJ1-1; 8 nucleotides match TRBD1. V was clipped by 6 bases and J by 4 bases; unmatched bases: 7. The V gene's germline CDR1 is MGHDK and CDR2 SYGVNS. CDR3 length equals 14 residues. CDR3 DNA sequence: TGTGCCAGCAGGGGTGGACAGGGTGCCACTGAAGCTTTCTTT. It is translated as CASRGGQGATEAFF.

This clone was counted only a few times. The J gene is TRBJ2-6, the V gene TRBV6-6; D is unclear. The V end was cut by 5 bases, the J end by 2 bases, with 7 bases between. The V gene's germline CDR1 is MNHNY and CDR2 SVGAGI (reference sequence). This CDR3 is 14 amino acids long. DNA for the CDR3: TGTGCCAGCAGTAGCCTTACTGGGGCCAACGTCCTGACTTTC. It codes for CASSSLTGANVLTF.

This clone was seen a few times. The J gene is TRBJ2-2, the V gene TRBV2, with TRBD2 matching over 9 bases. V trimming: 1 base; J trimming: 3 bases; junction bases outside the gene matches: 0. Germline CDR1 SNHLY, CDR2 FYNNEI. CDR3 length equals 15 residues. Here the CDR3 DNA reads TGTGCCAGCAGTGAAGGGACTAGCGACACCGGGGAGCTGTTTTTT. Its translation is CASSEGTSDTGELFF. Filled out from reference TRBV2 and TRBJ2-2, the complete variable domain reads EPEVTQTPSHQVTQMGQEVILRCVPISNHLYFYWYRQILGQKVEFLVSFYNNEISEKSEIFDDQFSVERPDGSNFTLKIRSTKLEDSAMYFCASSEGTSDTGELFFGEGSRLTVL.

The CDR3 reads CASSSDGTQYF. The CDR3, as DNA: TGTGCCAGCAGTTCCGATGGGACCCAGTACTTC. V gene TRBV7-9 combines with J gene TRBJ2-5; D gene unclear. The germline V gene has CDR1 SEHNR and CDR2 FQNEAQ (reference sequence). The CDR3 has 11 residues. The V gene lost 6 bases and the J gene lost 7 bases, with 9 bases spanning the gap.